This T cell receptor (beta chain) was sequenced in a study of cytomegalovirus exposure and HLA in healthy donors. Study results and limitations: Cytomegalovirus association was listed for approximately 150 TCR beta chains.

Profiling relied on immunoSEQ multiplex PCR, and the TCRdb table lists in-frame clones only, not all of them. The sample yields about 220,000 clones, around nine tenths seen once. In germline, CDR1 is SNHLY, CDR2 FYNNEI. The CDR3 runs to 13 residues. The ends were cut back, 9 bases at V and 2 bases at J, with 14 bases in the middle. Worth noting for this clone: The antigen remains undetermined.

From the roughly 110-subject validation cohort, which was separate from the approximately 670-subject first cohort, the donors were drawn. The rearrangement links TRBV2 to TRBJ2-7, with a weak D call TRBD2 (5 bases). The sample taken for sequencing was PBMCs. The source of this sequence is a woman aged 18 to 35 in good health and CMV-seronegative. The DNA for the CDR3 is TGTGCCAGACGGTCGAGCGGAACCTACGAGCAGTACTTC. This gives the protein CARRSSGTYEQYF.